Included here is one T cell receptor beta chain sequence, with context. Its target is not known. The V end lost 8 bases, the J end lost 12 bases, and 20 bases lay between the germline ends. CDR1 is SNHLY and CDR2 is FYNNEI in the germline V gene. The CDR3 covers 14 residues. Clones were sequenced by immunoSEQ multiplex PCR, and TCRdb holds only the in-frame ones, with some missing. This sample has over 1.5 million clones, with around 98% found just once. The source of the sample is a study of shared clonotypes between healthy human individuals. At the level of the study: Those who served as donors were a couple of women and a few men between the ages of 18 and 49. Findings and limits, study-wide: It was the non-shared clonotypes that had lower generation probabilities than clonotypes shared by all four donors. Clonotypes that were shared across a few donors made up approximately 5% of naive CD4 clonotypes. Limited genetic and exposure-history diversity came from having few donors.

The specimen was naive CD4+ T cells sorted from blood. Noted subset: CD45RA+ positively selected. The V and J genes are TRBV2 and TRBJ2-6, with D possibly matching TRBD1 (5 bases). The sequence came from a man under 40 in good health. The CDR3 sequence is CASLRDSRWGVLTF. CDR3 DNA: TGTGCCAGCCTGCGCGACAGCCGGTGGGGCGTCCTGACTTTC.